The clone carrying this T cell receptor beta chain came up many times. CDR1 SNHLY and CDR2 FYNNEI come from the germline V gene. V dropped 6 bases and J dropped 3; count of bases not matched to a gene: 2. The CDR3 totals 13 residues. The TCR beta CDR3 regions underwent amplification from RNA transcripts. An opening RT-PCR round employed HTBI primers and preceded a second-round multiplex PCR. TCRdb re-derived calls from the multiplex PCR reads in MiXCR, one entry per CDR3 protein. The table has about 230,000 distinct CDR3 sequences, 45% to 55% seen once. The data originate from a study of Graves' ophthalmopathy and Graves' hyperthyroidism.

The specimen sequenced was peripheral blood. V and J are TRBV2 and TRBJ1-5; TRBD1 matches 7 bases. The sequence came from an adult man with Graves' ophthalmopathy. CDR3 sequence (DNA): TGTGCCAGCAGGGGACAGCTCAATCAGCCCCAGCATTTT. Encoded protein: CASRGQLNQPQHF.